A selection of T cell receptor beta chains follows, all from one sample in a study of cytomegalovirus exposure and HLA in healthy donors. TCRdb's table, derived via immunoSEQ multiplex PCR, lists solely in-frame clones and lacks some. The sample has under 250,000 clones; around 73% are singletons. The sequenced material came from PBMCs. These TCRs come from a male donor in good health and CMV-seronegative. CDR3s include the opening cysteine and the closing phenylalanine or tryptophan. The order of the fields is D gene, J gene, V gene, clone size, CDR3 protein, CDR3 DNA. D genes are given only for firm matches. The size field is filled for only some rows; it gives once, few, many or a size class.

D gene: TRBD1
J gene: TRBJ1-2
V gene: TRBV10-2
clone size: once
CDR3 protein: CASSESHLLPGQGHYGYTF
CDR3 DNA: TGCGCCAGCAGTGAGTCCCATCTACTACCGGGACAGGGGCACTATGGCTACACCTTC

D gene: -
J gene: TRBJ1-1
V gene: TRBV5-6
clone size: -
CDR3 protein: CASSLQIRAEAFF
CDR3 DNA: TGTGCCAGCAGCTTACAGATTCGCGCTGAAGCTTTCTTT

D gene: -
J gene: TRBJ1-2
V gene: TRBV30
clone size: -
CDR3 protein: CAWSVIPDYGYTF
CDR3 DNA: TGTGCCTGGAGTGTAATTCCAGATTATGGCTACACCTTC

D gene: TRBD2
J gene: TRBJ2-1
V gene: TRBV6-5
clone size: -
CDR3 protein: CASRAGGVVNEQFF
CDR3 DNA: TGTGCCAGCAGAGCGGGAGGGGTCGTGAATGAGCAGTTCTTC

D gene: TRBD1
J gene: TRBJ2-2
V gene: TRBV9
clone size: -
CDR3 protein: CASSKGTGGETGELFF
CDR3 DNA: TGTGCCAGCAGCAAGGGGACAGGGGGCGAGACCGGGGAGCTGTTTTTT

D gene: -
J gene: TRBJ1-5
V gene: TRBV19
clone size: -
CDR3 protein: CASTRRGSQPQHF
CDR3 DNA: TGTGCCAGTACCAGGAGGGGATCTCAGCCCCAGCATTTT

D gene: -
J gene: TRBJ2-1
V gene: TRBV19
clone size: -
CDR3 protein: CASRTQGGNEQFF
CDR3 DNA: TGTGCCAGTAGGACCCAGGGGGGTAATGAGCAGTTCTTC

D gene: -
J gene: TRBJ1-2
V gene: TRBV19
clone size: -
CDR3 protein: CASSMEQGRFGYTF
CDR3 DNA: TGTGCCAGTAGTATGGAGCAGGGGCGTTTTGGCTACACCTTC

D gene: TRBD1
J gene: TRBJ1-1
V gene: TRBV5-6
clone size: -
CDR3 protein: CASSFRDRVAAEAFF
CDR3 DNA: TGTGCCAGCAGCTTTCGGGACAGGGTCGCCGCTGAAGCTTTCTTT

D gene: -
J gene: TRBJ2-1
V gene: TRBV5-1
clone size: -
CDR3 protein: CASSLGAFVSNEQFF
CDR3 DNA: TGCGCCAGCAGCTTGGGGGCATTCGTCAGCAATGAGCAGTTCTTC

D gene: TRBD2
J gene: TRBJ2-1
V gene: TRBV6-1
clone size: -
CDR3 protein: CASSGTSGSLDNEQFF
CDR3 DNA: TGTGCCAGCAGTGGGACTAGCGGGAGCCTCGACAATGAGCAGTTCTTC

D gene: TRBD1
J gene: TRBJ1-5
V gene: TRBV6-4
clone size: few
CDR3 protein: CASSTGANQPQHF
CDR3 DNA: TGTGCCAGCAGTACAGGGGCGAATCAGCCCCAGCATTTT

D gene: -
J gene: TRBJ2-1
V gene: TRBV2
clone size: -
CDR3 protein: CASTESSYNEQFF
CDR3 DNA: TGTGCCAGCACGGAGAGCTCCTACAATGAGCAGTTCTTC

D gene: TRBD2
J gene: TRBJ2-7
V gene: TRBV9
clone size: -
CDR3 protein: CASSGGASGLEGPYEQYF
CDR3 DNA: TGTGCCAGCAGCGGCGGGGCTAGCGGCCTAGAGGGGCCCTACGAGCAGTACTTC

D gene: TRBD2
J gene: TRBJ2-2
V gene: TRBV7-3
clone size: -
CDR3 protein: CASSSGLAGAGELFF
CDR3 DNA: TGTGCCAGCAGCTCAGGACTAGCGGGAGCCGGGGAGCTGTTTTTT

D gene: TRBD2
J gene: TRBJ2-7
V gene: TRBV5-6
clone size: -
CDR3 protein: CASGPGTSGREQYF
CDR3 DNA: TGTGCCAGCGGTCCCGGGACTAGCGGTCGCGAGCAGTACTTC

D gene: -
J gene: TRBJ2-7
V gene: TRBV6-5
clone size: few
CDR3 protein: CASSYLRTSSSYEQYF
CDR3 DNA: TGTGCCAGCAGTTACTTGCGGACAAGCTCCTCCTACGAGCAGTACTTC

D gene: TRBD1
J gene: TRBJ2-4
V gene: TRBV6-6
clone size: -
CDR3 protein: CASSLGDSIDQNIQYF
CDR3 DNA: TGTGCCAGCAGTTTAGGGGACAGTATCGACCAAAACATTCAGTACTTC

D gene: -
J gene: TRBJ2-1
V gene: TRBV2
clone size: many
CDR3 protein: CASSVTSLSNNEQFF
CDR3 DNA: TGTGCCAGCAGTGTAACTAGTCTCTCCAACAATGAGCAGTTCTTC

D gene: -
J gene: TRBJ2-7
V gene: TRBV27
clone size: -
CDR3 protein: CASSLLEDYEQYF
CDR3 DNA: TGTGCCAGCAGTCTCCTCGAGGACTACGAGCAGTACTTC

D gene: -
J gene: TRBJ1-1
V gene: TRBV5-1
clone size: -
CDR3 protein: CASSLGSMNTEAFF
CDR3 DNA: TGCGCCAGCAGCTTGGGGAGCATGAACACTGAAGCTTTCTTT

D gene: -
J gene: TRBJ2-7
V gene: TRBV29-1
clone size: -
CDR3 protein: CSVPQGAGASHEQYF
CDR3 DNA: TGCAGCGTACCCCAGGGGGCGGGAGCTTCCCACGAGCAGTACTTC

D gene: TRBD1
J gene: TRBJ2-7
V gene: TRBV11-2
clone size: -
CDR3 protein: CASSPTPGQGAYEQYF
CDR3 DNA: TGTGCCAGCAGCCCGACCCCGGGACAGGGGGCCTACGAGCAGTACTTC

D gene: -
J gene: TRBJ2-7
V gene: TRBV27
clone size: -
CDR3 protein: CASSLHGQHYEQYF
CDR3 DNA: TGTGCCAGCAGTTTACACGGACAGCACTACGAGCAGTACTTC

D gene: -
J gene: TRBJ2-2
V gene: TRBV5-1
clone size: -
CDR3 protein: CASSLVGESTGELFF
CDR3 DNA: TGCGCCAGCAGCTTAGTAGGAGAGAGCACCGGGGAGCTGTTTTTT

D gene: -
J gene: TRBJ2-7
V gene: TRBV27
clone size: -
CDR3 protein: CASRSSYEQYF
CDR3 DNA: TGTGCCAGCAGGAGCTCCTACGAGCAGTACTTC

D gene: TRBD1
J gene: TRBJ2-7
V gene: TRBV6-4
clone size: -
CDR3 protein: CASSDSDRAYEQYF
CDR3 DNA: TGTGCCAGCAGTGACTCCGACAGGGCCTACGAGCAGTACTTC

D gene: -
J gene: TRBJ1-6
V gene: TRBV6-5
clone size: -
CDR3 protein: CASSLPRQTLHF
CDR3 DNA: TGTGCCAGCAGCCTCCCGCGGCAGACCCTCCACTTT

D gene: -
J gene: TRBJ2-7
V gene: TRBV6-1
clone size: -
CDR3 protein: CASSHRQLYEQYF
CDR3 DNA: TGTGCCAGCAGCCATAGACAGCTCTACGAGCAGTACTTC

D gene: -
J gene: TRBJ2-1
V gene: TRBV9
clone size: -
CDR3 protein: CASSVGPPGGNEQFF
CDR3 DNA: TGTGCCAGCAGCGTAGGTCCGCCTGGAGGCAATGAGCAGTTCTTC

D gene: -
J gene: TRBJ2-7
V gene: TRBV27
clone size: -
CDR3 protein: CASSLSGIEQYF
CDR3 DNA: TGTGCCAGCAGTTTATCCGGGATCGAGCAGTACTTC

D gene: TRBD1
J gene: TRBJ2-7
V gene: TRBV29-1
clone size: -
CDR3 protein: CSVEGQGAYEQYF
CDR3 DNA: TGCAGCGTCGAGGGACAGGGGGCTTACGAGCAGTACTTC

D gene: TRBD2
J gene: TRBJ2-1
V gene: TRBV15
clone size: -
CDR3 protein: CATSSPPRLAGNRNEQFF
CDR3 DNA: TGTGCCACCAGCAGCCCCCCTCGACTAGCGGGAAACAGAAATGAGCAGTTCTTC

D gene: TRBD2
J gene: TRBJ2-3
V gene: TRBV7-8
clone size: -
CDR3 protein: CASSLYGSGSRVAQYF
CDR3 DNA: TGTGCCAGCAGCTTATACGGTAGCGGGAGTAGGGTGGCGCAGTATTTT

D gene: -
J gene: TRBJ1-5
V gene: TRBV7-9
clone size: -
CDR3 protein: CSSSLGVGGSNQPQHF
CDR3 DNA: TGTTCCAGCAGCTTAGGGGTGGGAGGGAGCAATCAGCCCCAGCATTTT

D gene: -
J gene: TRBJ2-1
V gene: TRBV4-1
clone size: few
CDR3 protein: CASSPTANEQFF
CDR3 DNA: TGCGCCAGCAGCCCGACAGCCAATGAGCAGTTCTTC

D gene: -
J gene: TRBJ2-3
V gene: TRBV27
clone size: -
CDR3 protein: CASSLQVLSTDTQYF
CDR3 DNA: TGTGCCAGCAGTTTGCAGGTGTTAAGCACAGATACGCAGTATTTT

D gene: -
J gene: TRBJ1-1
V gene: TRBV9
clone size: once
CDR3 protein: CASSDEQVPVRAFF
CDR3 DNA: TGTGCCAGCAGCGATGAACAGGTGCCGGTACGGGCTTTCTTT

D gene: -
J gene: TRBJ1-5
V gene: TRBV7-2
clone size: -
CDR3 protein: CASTPEVGNQPQHF
CDR3 DNA: TGTGCCAGCACGCCCGAGGTGGGCAATCAGCCCCAGCATTTT

D gene: TRBD1
J gene: TRBJ1-1
V gene: TRBV18
clone size: few
CDR3 protein: CASSLGQSEAFF
CDR3 DNA: TGTGCCAGCTCACTGGGACAGAGTGAAGCTTTCTTT

D gene: -
J gene: TRBJ2-7
V gene: TRBV29-1
clone size: -
CDR3 protein: CSVEGDSSYEQYF
CDR3 DNA: TGCAGCGTTGAAGGCGACAGCTCCTACGAGCAGTACTTC

D gene: -
J gene: TRBJ2-3
V gene: TRBV5-6
clone size: few
CDR3 protein: CATRNWRGDTDTQYF
CDR3 DNA: TGTGCCACAAGAAACTGGAGGGGCGACACAGATACGCAGTATTTT

D gene: -
J gene: TRBJ2-5
V gene: TRBV5-1
clone size: -
CDR3 protein: CASSRPGQGQETQYF
CDR3 DNA: TGCGCCAGCAGCCGACCGGGGCAGGGGCAAGAGACCCAGTACTTC

D gene: -
J gene: TRBJ1-5
V gene: TRBV6-1
clone size: few
CDR3 protein: CASSVTEGNQPQHF
CDR3 DNA: TGTGCCAGCAGTGTGACAGAGGGCAATCAGCCCCAGCATTTT

D gene: TRBD2
J gene: TRBJ2-2
V gene: TRBV15
clone size: -
CDR3 protein: CATSRGGLVTGELFF
CDR3 DNA: TGTGCCACCAGCCGAGGGGGACTAGTCACCGGGGAGCTGTTTTTT

D gene: TRBD2
J gene: TRBJ2-7
V gene: TRBV7-8
clone size: -
CDR3 protein: CASSGRRAGVREQYF
CDR3 DNA: TGTGCCAGCAGCGGGCGACGAGCGGGAGTTCGCGAGCAGTACTTC

D gene: TRBD1
J gene: TRBJ2-3
V gene: TRBV6-1
clone size: few
CDR3 protein: CASSEARTGGVHTQYF
CDR3 DNA: TGTGCCAGCAGTGAGGCCCGGACAGGGGGCGTGCATACGCAGTATTTT

D gene: -
J gene: TRBJ1-1
V gene: TRBV4-1
clone size: few
CDR3 protein: CASSPPAGGSEAFF
CDR3 DNA: TGCGCCAGCAGCCCTCCGGCGGGGGGGTCTGAAGCTTTCTTT

D gene: TRBD2
J gene: TRBJ2-7
V gene: TRBV28
clone size: -
CDR3 protein: CASSPSRLANHEQYF
CDR3 DNA: TGTGCCAGCAGCCCCTCCCGACTAGCGAACCACGAGCAGTACTTC

D gene: -
J gene: TRBJ2-3
V gene: TRBV10-1
clone size: -
CDR3 protein: CASSPTSTDTQYF
CDR3 DNA: TGCGCCAGCAGTCCGACTAGCACAGATACGCAGTATTTT

D gene: -
J gene: TRBJ2-1
V gene: TRBV11-2
clone size: -
CDR3 protein: CASSLAGSYNEQFF
CDR3 DNA: TGTGCCAGCAGCTTAGCGGGCTCCTACAATGAGCAGTTCTTC

D gene: TRBD1
J gene: TRBJ2-7
V gene: TRBV25-1
clone size: -
CDR3 protein: CASRVTGRGGEQYF
CDR3 DNA: TGTGCCAGCAGGGTGACAGGGAGAGGGGGCGAGCAGTACTTC